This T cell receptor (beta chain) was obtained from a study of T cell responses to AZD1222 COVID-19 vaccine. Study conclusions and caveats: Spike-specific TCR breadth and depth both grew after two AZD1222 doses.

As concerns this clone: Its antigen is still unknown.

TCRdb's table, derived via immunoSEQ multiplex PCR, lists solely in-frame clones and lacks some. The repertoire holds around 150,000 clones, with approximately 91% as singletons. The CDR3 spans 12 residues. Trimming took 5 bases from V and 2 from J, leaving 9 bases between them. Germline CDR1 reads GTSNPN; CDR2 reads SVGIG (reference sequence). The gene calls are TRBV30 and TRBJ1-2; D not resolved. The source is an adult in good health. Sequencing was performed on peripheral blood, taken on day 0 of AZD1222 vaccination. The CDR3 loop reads CAWAIGNYGYTF. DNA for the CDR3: TGTGCCTGGGCTATAGGAAACTATGGCTACACCTTC.